These 32 T cell receptor beta chains were all obtained from the same sample, sequenced in a study of blood T cell repertoires in COVID-19. Clones were read by immunoSEQ multiplex PCR, and TCRdb kept only the in-frame ones, dropping some. The data contain approximately 500,000 clones, 85% to 90% of them singletons. Sequencing was performed on peripheral blood. The receptors here all came from a woman aged 45-60 years with COVID-19, enrolled during active disease.

The chain carries TRBV5-1 and TRBJ2-1; D remains unclear. Germline V gives CDR1 SGHRS, CDR2 YFSETQ. The CDR3 is 11 amino acids. The V gene lost 5 bases and the J gene lost 6 bases, with 6 bases spanning the gap. The CDR3 bases are TGCGCCAGCAGTACCGGCAATGAGCAGTTCTTC. Protein: CASSTGNEQFF.

This chain links TRBV19 with TRBJ1-2; 8 nucleotides align to TRBD1. V was pared by 5 bases and J by 6 bases, with 5 bases of the junction left unmatched. This CDR3 is 13 amino acids long. Germline V lookup: CDR1 LNHDA, CDR2 SQIVND (reference sequence). The CDR3 DNA sequence: TGTGCCAGTAGTGACAGGGGAGGGGATGGCTACACCTTC. Its protein is CASSDRGGDGYTF.

The rearrangement uses TRBV12-5 and TRBJ1-1; D is uncertain. CDR3 length: 13 amino acids. Trimming removed 5 bases at V and 7 bases at J, with 14 bases between. Per germline, CDR1 LGHNT and CDR2 FRNRAP. CDR3 residues: CASGLDLGDEAFF. CDR3 nucleotide sequence: TGTGCTAGTGGTCTGGACCTGGGAGATGAAGCTTTCTTT. The entire variable domain, with the rest obtained from reference TRBV12-5 and TRBJ1-1, is as follows: DARVTQTPRHKVTEMGQEVTMRCQPILGHNTVFWYRQTMMQGLELLAYFRNRAPLDDSGMPKDRFSAEMPDATLATLKIQPSEPRDSAVYFCASGLDLGDEAFFGQGTRLTVV.

J is TRBJ2-2 and V is TRBV19; D may be TRBD1 (6 bases). With 4 bases removed from V and 2 bases from J, the gap between germline ends came to 11 bases. The CDR3 is made up of 15 amino acids. CDR1 and CDR2 (germline): LNHDA, SQIVND (reference sequence). CDR3 in amino acids: CASSTTGTNTGELFF. The CDR3 DNA sequence: TGTGCCAGTAGTACGACAGGTACAAACACCGGGGAGCTGTTTTTT.

V gene TRBV5-1 combines with J gene TRBJ2-7, with TRBD1 identical over 10 bases. J lost 1 base, V lost 4 bases, and 5 bases had no gene match. The CDR3 consists of 15 residues. CDR1 SGHRS and CDR2 YFSETQ come from the germline V gene. CDR3 protein: CASSLRQGASYEQYF. The CDR3 region has the DNA TGCGCCAGCAGCCTCAGACAGGGGGCATCCTACGAGCAGTACTTC.

This clone came up once. In the same sample, other DNA sequences code for this CDR3. V is TRBV19 and J is TRBJ1-6, with 9 bases fitting TRBD1. V trimming: 8 bases; J trimming: 9 bases; junction bases outside the gene matches: 8. The CDR3 covers 14 residues. Germline loops: CDR1 LNHDA, CDR2 SQIVND (reference sequence). The CDR3 here is CASSPGQGFSPLHF. CDR3 DNA sequence: TGTGCCAGTTCCCCGGGACAGGGTTTTTCACCCCTCCACTTT.

This rearrangement joins TRBV5-1 to TRBJ2-2; D is unclear. Per the germline V gene, CDR1 is SGHRS and CDR2 is YFSETQ. V was shortened by 0 bases and J by 0 bases, with 3 bases between the two germline ends. The CDR3 has 14 residues. The CDR3 loop is CASSLGPNTGELFF. Here the CDR3 DNA reads TGCGCCAGCAGCTTGGGGCCGAACACCGGGGAGCTGTTTTTT. Drawing the rest from reference TRBV5-1 and TRBJ2-2, the complete variable domain is KAGVTQTPRYLIKTRGQQVTLSCSPISGHRSVSWYQQTPGQGLQFLFEYFSETQRNKGNFPGRFSGRQFSNSRSEMNVSTLELGDSALYLCASSLGPNTGELFFGEGSRLTVL.

V gene TRBV5-4 combines with J gene TRBJ1-2; perhaps TRBD1 as D (5 bases). V dropped 4 bases and J dropped 5 bases, with 9 bases sitting between them. CDR3 size: 12 residues. The V gene's germline CDR1 is SGHNT and CDR2 YYREEE (reference sequence). The CDR3 protein is CASSPGSYGYTF. CDR3 DNA: TGTGCCAGCAGCCCAGGGTCTTATGGCTACACCTTC.

The V and J genes are TRBV9 and TRBJ1-1; 9 positions match TRBD1. The germline CDR1 and CDR2 sequences are SGDLS and YYNGEE. CDR3 length: 17 residues. J gave up 4 bases and V 0 bases, and 10 bases lay outside the gene matches. Here the CDR3 DNA reads TGTGCCAGCAGCGTAGCCCCTTACAGGGGGCTGGTCACTGAAGCTTTCTTT. Residues: CASSVAPYRGLVTEAFF.

This chain joins TRBV24-1 and TRBJ1-2, with 11 bases lining up with TRBD1. V was pared by 5 bases and J by 8 bases, with 12 bases of the junction left unmatched. Germline V lookup: CDR1 KGHDR, CDR2 SFDVKD. The CDR3 extends over 16 amino acids. The CDR3 DNA reads TGTGCCACCAGTGCTGTGACGGGACAGGGGGTAGGAGGCTACACCTTC. This sequence encodes CATSAVTGQGVGGYTF.

The chain uses TRBV11-2 and TRBJ2-7; TRBD2 is a possible D gene (7 bases). Germline assignment: CDR1 SGHAT and CDR2 FQNNGV. Trimming left V 5 bases short and J 0 bases short, with 17 bases between. This CDR3 has 16 amino acids. Here the CDR3 reads CASSRRGGANSYEQYF. CDR3 in DNA: TGTGCCAGCAGCCGTAGGGGGGGCGCAAACTCCTACGAGCAGTACTTC.

The chain links TRBV9 to TRBJ1-2, with D unresolved. V lost 3 bases and J 0 bases, leaving 9 bases between the germline ends. This CDR3 is built from 14 residues. Germline V lookup: CDR1 SGDLS, CDR2 YYNGEE. The CDR3 is CASSDSTSNYGYTF. The CDR3 DNA is TGTGCCAGCAGCGACTCAACTTCTAACTATGGCTACACCTTC.

This clone was found once. This sequence joins TRBV4-2 and TRBJ2-7, with a possible D match to TRBD2 (5 bases). The V end lost 0 bases, the J end lost 9 bases, and 9 bases lay between the germline ends. CDR1 and CDR2 (germline): LGHNA, YNFKEQ. The CDR3 is made up of 12 amino acids. CDR3 DNA sequence: TGTGCCAGCAGCCAAGAACTAGGCGTGCAGTACTTC. Translated, it gives CASSQELGVQYF.

Worth noting for this clone: Other DNA sequences in the sample encode the same CDR3. The rearrangement uses TRBV3-1 (or the pseudogene TRBV3-2) and TRBJ1-1; no firm D call. V lost 4 bases and J lost 1, with 7 bases in between. Germline V CDR1 and CDR2: LGHDT, YNNKEL (reference sequence). The CDR3 sequence is 13 residues long. This CDR3 reads CASSPTENTEAFF. The CDR3 DNA reads TGTGCCAGCAGCCCCACAGAGAACACTGAAGCTTTCTTT.

This clone was seen more than once but under ten times. V usage is TRBV11-2 and J usage is TRBJ1-6; D remains ambiguous. The CDR3 runs 12 residues. V was shortened by 1 base and J by 8 bases, with 3 bases between the two germline ends. Germline loops: CDR1 SGHAT, CDR2 FQNNGV. The DNA of the CDR3 is TGTGCCAGCAGCTTAGTAGATTCACCCCTCCACTTT. Translating gives CASSLVDSPLHF.

The chain carries TRBV7-8 and TRBJ2-1, with no clear D. Germline V CDR1 and CDR2: SGHVS, FQNEAQ. The CDR3 consists of 14 residues. Trimming shortened V by 4 bases and J by 7 bases, and 14 bases separated the two germline ends. CDR3 amino acids: CASSSVSGWNEQFF. The CDR3 DNA reads as TGTGCCAGCAGCTCTGTCTCAGGTTGGAATGAGCAGTTCTTC.

The rearrangement links TRBV11-2 to TRBJ2-1; D is uncertain. Between the trimmed V and J ends, which lost 5 bases and 7 bases, there was a span of 15 bases. This CDR3 contains 14 residues. From germline, CDR1 is SGHAT and CDR2 FQNNGV. The CDR3 nucleotides are TGTGCCAGCAGCCTCCTAGGCGTTTCGAATGAGCAGTTCTTC. It yields the protein CASSLLGVSNEQFF. Together with reference TRBV11-2 and TRBJ2-1, the CDR3 gives the full variable domain: EAGVAQSPRYKIIEKRQSVAFWCNPISGHATLYWYQQILGQGPKLLIQFQNNGVVDDSQLPKDRFSAERLKGVDSTLKIQPAKLEDSAVYLCASSLLGVSNEQFFGPGTRLTVL.

This clone was seen a few times. The chain links TRBV5-1 to TRBJ1-5; D remains ambiguous. V was pared by 0 bases and J by 6 bases, with 16 bases between. The CDR3 is made up of 16 amino acids. Germline CDR1 and CDR2: SGHRS and YFSETQ. The CDR3 DNA follows: TGCGCCAGCAGCTTGGGGGCCCCAGGCTCCGGTCAGCCCCAGCATTTT. This translates into CASSLGAPGSGQPQHF.

This sequence joins TRBV5-1 and TRBJ2-7; weak D call: TRBD2 (6 bases). Germline lookup yields CDR1 SGHRS and CDR2 YFSETQ. The CDR3 consists of 13 residues. Deletions cut 2 bases from V and 6 bases from J, with 12 bases between. CDR3 protein: CASSFNRRGEQYF. CDR3 coding DNA: TGCGCCAGCAGCTTCAACAGGCGGGGCGAGCAGTACTTC.

This chain uses TRBV27 with TRBJ1-1, with TRBD1 matching over 9 bases. Germline-derived CDR1 and CDR2 are MNHEY and SMNVEV (reference sequence). This CDR3 contains 15 residues. Trimming removed 6 bases from V and 0 bases from J; junction bases left unmatched: 5. Here the CDR3 reads CASRTRDRVNTEAFF. For the CDR3, the DNA is TGTGCCAGCAGAACTCGGGACAGGGTGAACACTGAAGCTTTCTTT.

The chain employs TRBV12-5 and TRBJ2-5, with D maybe TRBD2 (5 bases). The V and J ends lost 4 bases and 4 bases respectively, with 16 bases between them. This CDR3 region has 15 residues. Germline V gene sequence: CDR1 LGHNT, CDR2 FRNRAP. The CDR3 region has the DNA TGTGCTAGTGGTTACGACCAAGCAGAGGGAGAGACCCAGTACTTC. Encoded protein: CASGYDQAEGETQYF. The full variable domain, rest sourced from reference TRBV12-5 and TRBJ2-5, is DARVTQTPRHKVTEMGQEVTMRCQPILGHNTVFWYRQTMMQGLELLAYFRNRAPLDDSGMPKDRFSAEMPDATLATLKIQPSEPRDSAVYFCASGYDQAEGETQYFGPGTRLLVL.

This clone was counted a single time. This rearrangement joins TRBV7-9 to TRBJ2-3; no clear D gene. The CDR3 covers 14 residues. Germline V gene sequence: CDR1 SEHNR, CDR2 FQNEAQ (reference sequence). Trimming shortened V by 10 bases and J by 2 bases, and 16 bases separated the two germline ends. The CDR3: CATTSNPTTDTQYF. The CDR3 coding sequence is TGTGCCACCACCTCTAATCCTACCACAGATACGCAGTATTTT.

The chain combines TRBV9 with TRBJ2-3; TRBD1 agrees at 10 bases. The CDR3 loop spans 18 amino acids. The germline gives CDR1 SGDLS, CDR2 YYNGEE. With 3 bases clipped from V and 3 bases from J, the junction kept 13 bases outside the gene matches. CDR3: CASSGISGDRGRTDTQYF. In nucleotides, the CDR3 is TGTGCCAGCAGCGGAATATCTGGGGACAGGGGCAGGACAGATACGCAGTATTTT.

The J gene is TRBJ2-2, the V gene TRBV7-2; D perhaps matches TRBD1 (7 bases). Between the trimmed V and J ends, which lost 5 bases and 3 bases, there was a span of 13 bases. The CDR3 consists of 15 residues. From germline, CDR1 is SGHTA and CDR2 FQGNSA. This CDR3 reads CASSPGQRDTGELFF. As DNA, the CDR3 is TGTGCCAGCAGCCCGGGACAGCGGGACACCGGGGAGCTGTTTTTT. Complete variable domain (other parts from reference TRBV7-2 and TRBJ2-2): GAGVSQSPSNKVTEKGKDVELRCDPISGHTALYWYRQSLGQGLEFLIYFQGNSAPDKSGLPSDRFSAERTGGSVSTLTIQRTQQEDSAVYLCASSPGQRDTGELFFGEGSRLTVL.

The chain couples TRBV19 to TRBJ1-4, with 10 bases lining up with TRBD1. The V gene end was trimmed by 5 bases and the J gene end by 7 bases; junction bases not matched to a gene: 7. There are 15 residues in the CDR3. Germline CDR1 LNHDA, CDR2 SQIVND (reference sequence). The CDR3, as DNA: TGTGCCAGTAGTTTCAAGGGGGACAGGGGTGAAAAACTGTTTTTT. It is translated as CASSFKGDRGEKLFF.

This sequence joins TRBV19 and TRBJ2-7; TRBD1 matches at 7 bases. The junction had 5 bases not matched to a gene; V was cut back by 3 bases and J by 3 bases. In germline, CDR1 is LNHDA, CDR2 SQIVND (reference sequence). The CDR3 spans 14 residues. The CDR3 region is CASSIVWTGYEQYF. In DNA, the CDR3 is TGTGCCAGTAGTATTGTTTGGACAGGCTACGAGCAGTACTTC.

The chain joins TRBV24-1 to TRBJ2-1; a possible D gene is TRBD1 (5 bases). This CDR3 is built from 14 residues. V was trimmed by 4 bases and J by 7 bases, leaving 13 bases between them. Looked up from germline, CDR1 is KGHDR and CDR2 is SFDVKD. CDR3: CATSDGRAKNEQFF. The DNA for the CDR3 is TGTGCCACCAGTGACGGCAGGGCAAAAAATGAGCAGTTCTTC.

The gene calls are TRBV18 and TRBJ2-1; TRBD2 agrees at 13 bases. J was trimmed by 10 bases and V by 6 bases; bases with no gene match: 9. This CDR3 is 15 amino acids long. Germline V gene lookup returns CDR1 KGHSH and CDR2 LQKENI. The DNA of the CDR3 is TGTGCCAGCTCCCCTAGGACTAGCGGGGGCTTCGAGCAGTTCTTC. Residues: CASSPRTSGGFEQFF.

This rearrangement joins TRBV5-1 to TRBJ2-7, with 8 bases identical to TRBD1. The CDR3 is made up of 15 amino acids. Trimming cost V 1 base and J 5 bases; bases outside gene matches: 8. In germline, CDR1 is SGHRS, CDR2 YFSETQ. DNA for the CDR3: TGCGCCAGCAGCTTGTATACAGGGGGTCAGGACGAGCAGTACTTC. It translates to CASSLYTGGQDEQYF.

The chain combines TRBV6-5 with TRBJ2-5, with 11 bases aligning to TRBD2. Per the germline V gene, CDR1 is MNHEY and CDR2 is SVGAGI. The V gene end was trimmed by 2 bases and the J gene end by 5 bases; junction bases not matched to a gene: 1. The length of the CDR3 is 14 residues. CDR3 region: CASSYVAGGETQYF. CDR3 sequence (DNA): TGTGCCAGCAGTTACGTAGCGGGGGGGGAGACCCAGTACTTC.

The chain carries TRBV25-1 and TRBJ1-4; D is unresolved. The CDR3 is made up of 14 amino acids. With 2 bases removed from V and 8 bases from J, the gap between germline ends came to 12 bases. Germline V lookup: CDR1 MGHDK, CDR2 SYGVNS. The CDR3 DNA follows: TGTGCCAGCAGTGAAGGCGGAGGGAAGGAAAAACTGTTTTTT. It translates to CASSEGGGKEKLFF.

In DNA, the CDR3 is TGTGCCAGCTCACCACCTATTACAGTAACCACTGAAGCTTTCTTT. This sequence encodes CASSPPITVTTEAFF. J is TRBJ1-1 and V is TRBV18; D unclear. V dropped 0 bases and J dropped 4 bases, with 12 bases sitting between them. The CDR3 has 15 amino acids. Germline V lookup: CDR1 KGHSH, CDR2 LQKENI.